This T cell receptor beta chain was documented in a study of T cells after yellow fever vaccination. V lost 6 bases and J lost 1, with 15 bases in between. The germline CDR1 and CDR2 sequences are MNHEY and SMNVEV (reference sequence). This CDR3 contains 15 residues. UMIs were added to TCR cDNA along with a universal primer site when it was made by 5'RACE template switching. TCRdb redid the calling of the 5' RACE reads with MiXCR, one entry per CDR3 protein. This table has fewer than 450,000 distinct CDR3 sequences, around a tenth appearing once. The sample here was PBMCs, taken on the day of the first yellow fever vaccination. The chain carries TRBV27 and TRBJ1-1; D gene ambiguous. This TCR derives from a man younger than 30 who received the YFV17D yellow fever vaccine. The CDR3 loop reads CASSPFIPQNTEAFF. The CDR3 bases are TGTGCCAGCAGCCCTTTCATTCCTCAGAACACTGAAGCTTTCTTT.